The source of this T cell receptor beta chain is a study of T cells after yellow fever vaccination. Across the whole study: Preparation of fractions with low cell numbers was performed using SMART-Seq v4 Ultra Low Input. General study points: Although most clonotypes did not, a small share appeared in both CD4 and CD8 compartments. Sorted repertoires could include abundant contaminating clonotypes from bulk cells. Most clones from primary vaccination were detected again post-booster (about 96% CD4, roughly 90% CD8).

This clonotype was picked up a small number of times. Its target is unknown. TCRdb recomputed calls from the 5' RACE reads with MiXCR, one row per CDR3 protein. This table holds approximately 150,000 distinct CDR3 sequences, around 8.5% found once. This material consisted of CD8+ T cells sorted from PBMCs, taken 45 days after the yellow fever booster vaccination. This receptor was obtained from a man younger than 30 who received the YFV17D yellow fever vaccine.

The CDR3 region is CASSPETGHTEAFF. CDR3 nucleotides: TGTGCCAGCAGTCCCGAAACAGGCCACACTGAAGCTTTCTTT. The V and J genes are TRBV12-3 or TRBV12-4 and TRBJ1-1; weak D call: TRBD1 (5 bases). Trimming removed 5 bases at V and 3 bases at J, with 13 bases between. CDR3 length equals 14 residues.